This T cell receptor (beta chain) was retrieved from a study of shared clonotypes between healthy human individuals. Study background: CD4 naive and memory got three plates each, CD8 naive two, CD8 memory one.

Per the authors' pipeline: With immunoSEQ giving junction-only sequences and no quality scores, filtering differed. Assay used: immunoSEQ multiplex PCR; TCRdb lists only in-frame clones, some missing. V and J calls and clone size are copied from that table; D and trimming were computed from the DNA. The sample shows roughly 2 million clones, about 95% of them seen only once. CDR3 length equals 14 residues. The V end was cut by 3 bases, the J end by 2 bases, with 10 bases between. Germline V gene data show CDR1 as SEHNR and CDR2 as FQNEAQ (reference sequence). Naive-designated CD8 cells lacked CD45RO, were positively enriched for CCR7, and omitted terminally differentiated effector memory CD45RA+ cells.

V usage is TRBV7-9 and J usage is TRBJ2-5, with D maybe TRBD1 (5 bases). This receptor was obtained from a man aged 18 to 29 in good health. Specimen: naive CD8+ T cells sorted from blood. The CDR3 loop is CASSFVGDQETQYF. CDR3 in DNA: TGTGCCAGCAGCTTTGTAGGGGATCAAGAGACCCAGTACTTC.